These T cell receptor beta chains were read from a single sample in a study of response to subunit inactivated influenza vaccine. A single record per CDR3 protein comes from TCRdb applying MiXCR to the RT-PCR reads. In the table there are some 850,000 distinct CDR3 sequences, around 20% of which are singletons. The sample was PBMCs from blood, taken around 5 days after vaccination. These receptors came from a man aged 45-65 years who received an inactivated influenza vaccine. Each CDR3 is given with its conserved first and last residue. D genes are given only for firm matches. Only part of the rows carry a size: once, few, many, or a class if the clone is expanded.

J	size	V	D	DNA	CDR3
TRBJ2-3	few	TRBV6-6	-	TGTGCCAGCAGTTTGGGGGGGCAGAATACGCAGTATTTT	CASSLGGQNTQYF
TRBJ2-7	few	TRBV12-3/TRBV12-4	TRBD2	TGTGCCAGCAGTCGAACAGGGACTAGCGGGAGCTGGGTCTACGAGCAGTACTTC	CASSRTGTSGSWVYEQYF
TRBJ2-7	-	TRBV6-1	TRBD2	TGTGCCAGCAGTGAAGGACTGCGGGAGGCCTCCTACGAGCAGTACTTC	CASSEGLREASYEQYF
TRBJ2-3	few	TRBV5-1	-	TGCGCCAGCAGCCATGCAGGGGAAGCGGCAGATACGCAGTATTTT	CASSHAGEAADTQYF
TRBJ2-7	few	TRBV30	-	TGTGCCTGGAGTGTACAGGTAATGGGAAAGGCCGAGCAGTACTTC	CAWSVQVMGKAEQYF
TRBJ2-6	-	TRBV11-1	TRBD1	TGTGCCAGCAGCCCAAGGACAGGGGGAGTTTCTGGGGCCAACGTCCTGACTTTC	CASSPRTGGVSGANVLTF
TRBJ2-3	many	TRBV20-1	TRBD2	TGCAGTGCTAGAGATTCTAGCGGGGGCACAGATACGCAGTATTTT	CSARDSSGGTDTQYF
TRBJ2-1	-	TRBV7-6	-	TGTGCCAGCAGCTTAGCTGGCGGGACACTCTCCTACAATGAGCAGTTCTTC	CASSLAGGTLSYNEQFF
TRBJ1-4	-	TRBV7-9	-	TGTGCCAGCAGCTCGGGCATTGCAACTAATGAAAAACTGTTTTTT	CASSSGIATNEKLFF
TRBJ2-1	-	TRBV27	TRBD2	TGTGCCAGCAGTTACGCTCCTTTAGCGGGAGCTAGAAATGAGCAGTTCTTC	CASSYAPLAGARNEQFF
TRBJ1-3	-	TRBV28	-	TGTGCCAGCAGTATCGGGGGAATCCCTGGAAACACCATATATTTT	CASSIGGIPGNTIYF
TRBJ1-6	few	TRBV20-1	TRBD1	TGCAGTGCGCAACAGGGGGGGTCCTATAATTCACCCCTCCACTTT	CSAQQGGSYNSPLHF
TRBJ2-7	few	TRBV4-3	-	TGCGCCAGCAGCCAGGGCAAAGGACAGTACGAGCAGTACTTC	CASSQGKGQYEQYF
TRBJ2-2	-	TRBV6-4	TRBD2	TGTGCCAGCAGTACTCCGGGACTAGCGGGTGTTGCGAACACCGGGGAGCTGTTTTTT	CASSTPGLAGVANTGELFF
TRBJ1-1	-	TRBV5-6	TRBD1	TGTGCCAGCAGGGGGACAGGGAAATTGGGCACTGAAGCTTTCTTT	CASRGTGKLGTEAFF
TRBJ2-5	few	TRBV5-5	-	TGTGCCAGCAGTTCTACTCCGGTCGGAGAGACCCAGTACTTC	CASSSTPVGETQYF
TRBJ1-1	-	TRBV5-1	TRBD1	TGCGCCAGCAGGTGGGGACAGGGCGGGACTGAAGCTTTCTTT	CASRWGQGGTEAFF
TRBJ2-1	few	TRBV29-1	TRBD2	TGCAGCGCTGAAGGGACTAGCGAGACCTACAATGAGCAGTTCTTC	CSAEGTSETYNEQFF
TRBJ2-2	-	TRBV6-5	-	TGTGCCAGCAGTTTCGAGGGTGTCGCCGGGGAGCTGTTTTTT	CASSFEGVAGELFF
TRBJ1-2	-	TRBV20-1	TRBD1	TGCAGTGCTAGAGATCTGGACAGGGGGCTGTACACCTTC	CSARDLDRGLYTF
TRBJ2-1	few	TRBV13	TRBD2	TGTGCCAGCAGCTTAGATACTAGCGGGATCTCCTACAATGAGCAGTTCTTC	CASSLDTSGISYNEQFF
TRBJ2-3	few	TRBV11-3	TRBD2	TGTGCCAGCAGCCCCGGACTAGCGGGAGCGGCAGATACGCAGTATTTT	CASSPGLAGAADTQYF
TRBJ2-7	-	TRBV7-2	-	TGTGCCAGCAGCTTAGTCTACGCCTACGAGCAGTACTTC	CASSLVYAYEQYF
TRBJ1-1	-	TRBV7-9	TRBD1	TGTGCCAGCAGCCCACCCGGGACAGGGGACACTGAAGCTTTCTTT	CASSPPGTGDTEAFF
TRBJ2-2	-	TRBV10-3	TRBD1	TGTGCCATCACCCCAACAGGGGGCAACACCGGGGAGCTGTTTTTT	CAITPTGGNTGELFF
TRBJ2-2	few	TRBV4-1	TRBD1	TGCGCCAGCAGCCAACCGGACAGGAAGAACACCGGGGAGCTGTTTTTT	CASSQPDRKNTGELFF
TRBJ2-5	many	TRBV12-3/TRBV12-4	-	TGTGCCAGCAGCTCGGCAGGGAAGACCCAGTACTTC	CASSSAGKTQYF
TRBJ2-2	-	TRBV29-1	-	TGCAGCGTTGTGGGGGCGCGGACCGGGGAGCTGTTTTTT	CSVVGARTGELFF
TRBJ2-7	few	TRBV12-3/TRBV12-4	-	TGTGCCAGCAGCTGGGAACAGGGATACGAGCAGTACTTC	CASSWEQGYEQYF
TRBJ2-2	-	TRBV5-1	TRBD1	TGCGCCAGCAGCAACAGGGGGTCCGCAACCGGGGAGCTGTTTTTT	CASSNRGSATGELFF
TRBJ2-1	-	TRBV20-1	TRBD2	TGCAGTGCTAGCCCCCTAGCGGTGCTTAGCAATGAGCAGTTCTTC	CSASPLAVLSNEQFF
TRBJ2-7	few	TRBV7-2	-	TGTGCCAGCAGCCAAATGAGCGCGTCCATCGAGCAGTACTTC	CASSQMSASIEQYF
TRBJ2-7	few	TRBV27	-	TGTGCCAGCAGTCTACACCCCCCCGTTCTCTACGAGCAGTACTTC	CASSLHPPVLYEQYF
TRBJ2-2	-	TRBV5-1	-	TGCGCCAGCAGCTCAACAGGTTTGCACACCGGGGAGCTGTTTTTT	CASSSTGLHTGELFF
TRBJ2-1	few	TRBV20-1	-	TGCAGTGCTAGCGGGGGCACCTACAATGAGCAGTTCTTC	CSASGGTYNEQFF
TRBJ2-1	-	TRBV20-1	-	TGCAGTGCGCCAAACAATGAGCAGTTCTTC	CSAPNNEQFF
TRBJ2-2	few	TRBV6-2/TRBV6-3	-	TGTGCCAGCAGCTCCACAGGGATAGGAACCGGGGAGCTGTTTTTT	CASSSTGIGTGELFF
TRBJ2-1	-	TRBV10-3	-	TGTGCCATCAGCCCGACAGGAGCCGATGAGCAGTTCTTC	CAISPTGADEQFF